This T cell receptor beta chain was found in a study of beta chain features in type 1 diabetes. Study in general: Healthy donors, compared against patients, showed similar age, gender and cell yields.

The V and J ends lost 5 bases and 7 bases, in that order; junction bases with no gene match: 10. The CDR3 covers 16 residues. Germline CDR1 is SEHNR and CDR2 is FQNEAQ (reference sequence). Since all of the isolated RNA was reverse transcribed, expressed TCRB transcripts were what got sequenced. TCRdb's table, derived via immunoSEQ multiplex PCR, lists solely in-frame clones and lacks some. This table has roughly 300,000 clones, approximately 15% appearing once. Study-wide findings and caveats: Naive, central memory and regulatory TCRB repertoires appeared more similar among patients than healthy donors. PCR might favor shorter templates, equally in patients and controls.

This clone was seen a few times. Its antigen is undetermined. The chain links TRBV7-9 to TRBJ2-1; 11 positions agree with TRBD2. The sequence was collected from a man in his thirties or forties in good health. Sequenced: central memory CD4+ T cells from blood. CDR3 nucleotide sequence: TGTGCCAGCAGCCCACAGGGACTAGCGGTCCTAAATGAGCAGTTCTTC. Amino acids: CASSPQGLAVLNEQFF.